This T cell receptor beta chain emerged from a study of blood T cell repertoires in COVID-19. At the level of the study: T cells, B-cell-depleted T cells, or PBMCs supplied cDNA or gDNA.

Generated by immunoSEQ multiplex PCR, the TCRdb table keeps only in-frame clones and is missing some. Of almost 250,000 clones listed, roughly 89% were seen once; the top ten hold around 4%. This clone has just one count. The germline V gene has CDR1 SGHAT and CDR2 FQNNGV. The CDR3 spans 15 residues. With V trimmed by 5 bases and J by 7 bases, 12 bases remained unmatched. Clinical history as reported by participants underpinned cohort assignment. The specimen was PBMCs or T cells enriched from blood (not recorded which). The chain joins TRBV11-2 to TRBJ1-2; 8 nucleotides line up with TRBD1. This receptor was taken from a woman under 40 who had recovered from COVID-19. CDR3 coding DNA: TGTGCCAGCAGCCCCCCGATCGACAGGGGAAGTGGCTACACCTTC. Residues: CASSPPIDRGSGYTF.